This T cell receptor (beta chain) was sequenced for a study of metastatic and nonmetastatic thyroid tumors. On the study more broadly: The study looked at repertoires side by side in blood and in tumor or nodule tissue from malignant and benign thyroid patients.

As to this clone: What it recognizes is unknown.

Thyroid surgery had not been preceded by any treatment in any patient. Overall study findings and caveats: Malignant thyroid tumors reportedly exceeded benign nodules significantly in TCR beta diversity, with the difference appearing in blood and tumor.

In the original processing: The study took CDR3 differences across clinicopathological groups and made a distant-metastasis classifier for papillary thyroid cancer from them. Through MiXCR, TCRdb re-clonotyped the PCR reads. These V and J calls are TCRdb output, not the study's own analysis. The repertoire holds some 50,000 clones, with around 20% as singletons. Deletions cut 2 bases from V and 4 bases from J, with 21 bases between. The CDR3 totals 16 residues. Per germline, CDR1 DFQATT and CDR2 SNEGSKA (reference sequence). The V and J genes are TRBV20-1 and TRBJ2-7, with D perhaps matching TRBD1 or TRBD2 (6 bases each). The source is a male donor with papillary thyroid cancer or a benign thyroid nodule (not recorded which). Some clones in this sample may be carry-over from other donors' samples. Sequenced material: blood. CDR3 bases: TGCAGTGCTAGATCGGGGGACACCCTCACGCCTTACGAGCAGTACTTC. As protein: CSARSGDTLTPYEQYF.